The subject of this entry is one TCR beta chain. Germline loops: CDR1 SGHDT, CDR2 YYEEEE. The CDR3 consists of 13 residues. The V end lost 2 bases, the J end lost 6 bases, and 9 bases lay between the germline ends. This sample was included in a study of blood T cell repertoires in COVID-19. Study summary: Nucleic acid was either cDNA or gDNA, and it came from T cells, B-cell-depleted T cells, or PBMCs.

Some clones are missing from TCRdb's copy, which holds only in-frame ones; the method was immunoSEQ multiplex PCR. The sample lists about 85,000 clones, roughly 90% occurring once. This receptor was taken from a woman older than 75 with active or convalescent COVID-19. This rearrangement joins TRBV5-6 to TRBJ1-5, with D possibly being TRBD1 (5 bases). Specimen: peripheral blood. The CDR3 DNA reads as TGTGCCAGCAGCTTTCGGGGGGGTCAGCCCCAGCATTTT. It translates to CASSFRGGQPQHF.